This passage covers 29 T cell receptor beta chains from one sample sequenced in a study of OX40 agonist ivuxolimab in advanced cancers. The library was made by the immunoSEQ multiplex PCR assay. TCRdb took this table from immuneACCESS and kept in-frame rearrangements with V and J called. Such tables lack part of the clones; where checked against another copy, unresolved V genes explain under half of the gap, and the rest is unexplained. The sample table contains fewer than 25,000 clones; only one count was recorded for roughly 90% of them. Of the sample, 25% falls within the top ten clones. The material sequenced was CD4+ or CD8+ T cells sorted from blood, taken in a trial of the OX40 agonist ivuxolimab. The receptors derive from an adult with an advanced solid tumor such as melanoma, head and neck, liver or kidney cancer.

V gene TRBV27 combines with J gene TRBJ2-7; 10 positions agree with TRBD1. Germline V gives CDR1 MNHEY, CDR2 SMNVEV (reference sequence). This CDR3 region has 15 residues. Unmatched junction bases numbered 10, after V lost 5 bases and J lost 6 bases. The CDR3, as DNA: TGTGCCAGCAGTCCAAGACAGGGGGCGTTACGCGAGCAGTACTTC. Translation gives CASSPRQGALREQYF.

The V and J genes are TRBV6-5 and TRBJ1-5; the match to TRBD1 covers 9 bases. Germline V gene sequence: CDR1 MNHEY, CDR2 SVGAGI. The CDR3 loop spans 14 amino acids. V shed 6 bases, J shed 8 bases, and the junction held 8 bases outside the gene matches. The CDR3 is CASRVVGQGKPQHF. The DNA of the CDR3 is TGTGCCAGCAGGGTTGTTGGACAGGGGAAGCCCCAGCATTTT.

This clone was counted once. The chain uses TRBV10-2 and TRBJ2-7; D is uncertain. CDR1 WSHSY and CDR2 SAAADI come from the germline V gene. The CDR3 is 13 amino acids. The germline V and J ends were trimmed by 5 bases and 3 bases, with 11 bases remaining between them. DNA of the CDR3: TGCGCCAGCAGTCTTCGGTCGGGCTACGAGCAGTACTTC. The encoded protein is CASSLRSGYEQYF.

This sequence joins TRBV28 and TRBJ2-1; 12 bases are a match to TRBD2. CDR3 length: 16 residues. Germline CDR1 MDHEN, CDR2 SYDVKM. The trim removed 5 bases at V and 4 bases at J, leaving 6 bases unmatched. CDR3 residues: CASSPWTSGTYNEQFF. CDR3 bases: TGTGCCAGCAGTCCGTGGACTAGCGGGACGTACAATGAGCAGTTCTTC. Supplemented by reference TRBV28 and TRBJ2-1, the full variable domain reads DVKVTQSSRYLVKRTGEKVFLECVQDMDHENMFWYRQDPGLGLRLIYFSYDVKMKEKGDIPEGYSVSREKKERFSLILESASTNQTSMYLCASSPWTSGTYNEQFFGPGTRLTVL.

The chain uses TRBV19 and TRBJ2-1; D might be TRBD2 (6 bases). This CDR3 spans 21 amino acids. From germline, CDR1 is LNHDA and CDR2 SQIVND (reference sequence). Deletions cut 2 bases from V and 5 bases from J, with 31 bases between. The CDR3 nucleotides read TGTGCCAGTAGTATAAATTTGGGCGGGGCAAGGGAACCCCTATTAGACAATGAGCAGTTCTTC. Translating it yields CASSINLGGAREPLLDNEQFF.

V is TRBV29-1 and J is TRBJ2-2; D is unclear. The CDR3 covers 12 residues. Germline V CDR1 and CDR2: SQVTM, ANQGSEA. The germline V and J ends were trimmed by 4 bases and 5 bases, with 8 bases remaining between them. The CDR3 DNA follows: TGCAGCGTTGCTTCCACTACCGGGGAGCTGTTTTTT. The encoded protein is CSVASTTGELFF.

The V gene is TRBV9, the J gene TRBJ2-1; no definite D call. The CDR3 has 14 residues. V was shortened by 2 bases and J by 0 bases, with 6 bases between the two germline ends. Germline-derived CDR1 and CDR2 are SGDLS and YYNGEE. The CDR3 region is CASSVTASYNEQFF. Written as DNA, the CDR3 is TGTGCCAGCAGCGTCACGGCCTCCTACAATGAGCAGTTCTTC.

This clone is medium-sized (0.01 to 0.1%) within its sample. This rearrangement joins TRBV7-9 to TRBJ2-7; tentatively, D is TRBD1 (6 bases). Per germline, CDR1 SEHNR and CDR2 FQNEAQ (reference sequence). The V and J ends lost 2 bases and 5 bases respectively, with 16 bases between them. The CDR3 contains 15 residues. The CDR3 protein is CASSLPGAGLDEQYF. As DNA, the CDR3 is TGTGCCAGCAGCTTACCAGGGGCCGGACTGGACGAGCAGTACTTC.

CDR3 in amino acids: CASSLGYATNEKLFF. CDR3 coding DNA: TGTGCCAGCAGCTTGGGTTACGCAACTAATGAAAAACTGTTTTTT. The chain joins TRBV5-5 to TRBJ1-4; D ambiguous. Per germline, CDR1 SGHKS and CDR2 YYEKEE (reference sequence). V was pared by 0 bases and J by 0 bases, with 6 bases between. This CDR3 comprises 15 residues.

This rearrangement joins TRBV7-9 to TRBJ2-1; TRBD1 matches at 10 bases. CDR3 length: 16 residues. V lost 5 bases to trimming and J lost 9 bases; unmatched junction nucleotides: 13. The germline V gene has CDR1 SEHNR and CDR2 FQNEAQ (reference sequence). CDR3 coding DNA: TGTGCCAGCAGCCCTCCGGGCCGGGACAGGGGTTTTGAGCAGTTCTTC. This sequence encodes CASSPPGRDRGFEQFF.

In nucleotides, the CDR3 is TGCGCCAGCAGCCCCTACCTCGGCCAAAAAGGGGGCTACACCTTC. Translating gives CASSPYLGQKGGYTF. The chain recombines TRBV4-1 with TRBJ1-2; D is uncertain. Germline V lookup: CDR1 MGHRA, CDR2 YSYEKL. V lost 4 bases to trimming and J lost 8 bases, with 20 bases between them. There are 15 residues in the CDR3.

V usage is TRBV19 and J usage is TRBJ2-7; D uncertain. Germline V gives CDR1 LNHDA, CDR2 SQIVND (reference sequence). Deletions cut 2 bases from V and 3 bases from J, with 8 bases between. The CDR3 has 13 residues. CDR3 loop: CASSITNFYEQYF. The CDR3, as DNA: TGTGCCAGTAGTATAACTAATTTCTACGAGCAGTACTTC.

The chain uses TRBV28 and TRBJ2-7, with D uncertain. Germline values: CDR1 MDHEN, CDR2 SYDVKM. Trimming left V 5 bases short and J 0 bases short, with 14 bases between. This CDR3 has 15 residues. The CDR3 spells CASSPSSEISYEQYF. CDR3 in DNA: TGTGCCAGCAGTCCCTCCTCAGAAATCTCCTACGAGCAGTACTTC.

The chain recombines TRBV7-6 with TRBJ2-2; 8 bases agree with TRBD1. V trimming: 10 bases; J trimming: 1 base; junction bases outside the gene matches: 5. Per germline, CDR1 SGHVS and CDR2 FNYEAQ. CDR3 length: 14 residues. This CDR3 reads CATQDRVNTGELFF. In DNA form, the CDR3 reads TGTGCCACCCAGGACAGGGTGAACACCGGGGAGCTGTTTTTT.

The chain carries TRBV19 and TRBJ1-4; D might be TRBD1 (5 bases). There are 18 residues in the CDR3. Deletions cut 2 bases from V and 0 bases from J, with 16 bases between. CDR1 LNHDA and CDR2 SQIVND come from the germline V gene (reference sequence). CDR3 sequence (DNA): TGTGCCAGTAGTATATTCCTGGGGCAGGAAGCAACTAATGAAAAACTGTTTTTT. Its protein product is CASSIFLGQEATNEKLFF. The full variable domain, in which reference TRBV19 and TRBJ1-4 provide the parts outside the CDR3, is DGGITQSPKYLFRKEGQNVTLSCEQNLNHDAMYWYRQDPGQGLRLIYYSQIVNDFQKGDIAEGYSVSREKKESFPLTVTSAQKNPTAFYLCASSIFLGQEATNEKLFFGSGTQLSVL.

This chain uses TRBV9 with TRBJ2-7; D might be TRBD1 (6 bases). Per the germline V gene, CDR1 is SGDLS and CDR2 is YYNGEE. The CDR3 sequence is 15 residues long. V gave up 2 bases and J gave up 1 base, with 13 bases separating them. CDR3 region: CASSVSLGTSYEQYF. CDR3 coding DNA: TGTGCCAGCAGCGTCAGTCTGGGGACATCCTACGAGCAGTACTTC.

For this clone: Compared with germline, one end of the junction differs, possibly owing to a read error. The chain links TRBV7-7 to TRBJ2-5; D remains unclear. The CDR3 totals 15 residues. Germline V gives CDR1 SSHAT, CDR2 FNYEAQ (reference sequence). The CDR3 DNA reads TGTGCTAGCAGCTCGGGCCTCTCAAAGCAAGAGACCCAGTACTTC. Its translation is CASSSGLSKQETQYF.

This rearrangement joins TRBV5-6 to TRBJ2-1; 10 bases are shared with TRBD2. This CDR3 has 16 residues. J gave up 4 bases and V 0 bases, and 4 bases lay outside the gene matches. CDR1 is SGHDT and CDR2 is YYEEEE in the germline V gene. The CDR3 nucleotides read TGTGCCAGCAGCTTGGCCCTAGCGGGAGCTTACAATGAGCAGTTCTTC. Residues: CASSLALAGAYNEQFF.

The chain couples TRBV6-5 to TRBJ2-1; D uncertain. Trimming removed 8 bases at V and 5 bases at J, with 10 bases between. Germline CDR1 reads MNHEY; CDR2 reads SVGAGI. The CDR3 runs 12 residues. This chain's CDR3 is CASSSRHNEQFF. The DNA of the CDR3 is TGTGCCAGCTCCTCCCGCCACAATGAGCAGTTCTTC.

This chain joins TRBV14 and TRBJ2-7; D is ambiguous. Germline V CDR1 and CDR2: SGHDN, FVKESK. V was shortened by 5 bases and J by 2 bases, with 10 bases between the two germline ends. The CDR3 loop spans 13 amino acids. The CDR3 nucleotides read TGTGCCAGCAGCTACGGGCCTGCCTACGAGCAGTACTTC. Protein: CASSYGPAYEQYF.

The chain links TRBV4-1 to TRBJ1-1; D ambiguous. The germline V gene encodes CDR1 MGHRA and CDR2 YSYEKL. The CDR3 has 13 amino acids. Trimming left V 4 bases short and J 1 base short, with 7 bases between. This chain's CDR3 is CASSPRQNTEAFF. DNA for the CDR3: TGCGCCAGCAGCCCGAGACAGAACACTGAAGCTTTCTTT.

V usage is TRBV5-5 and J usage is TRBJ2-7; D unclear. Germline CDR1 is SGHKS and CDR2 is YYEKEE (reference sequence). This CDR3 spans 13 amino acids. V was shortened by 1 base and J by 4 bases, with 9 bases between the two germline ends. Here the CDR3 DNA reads TGTGCCAGCAGCTTGAGTATAGATTACGAGCAGTACTTC. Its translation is CASSLSIDYEQYF.

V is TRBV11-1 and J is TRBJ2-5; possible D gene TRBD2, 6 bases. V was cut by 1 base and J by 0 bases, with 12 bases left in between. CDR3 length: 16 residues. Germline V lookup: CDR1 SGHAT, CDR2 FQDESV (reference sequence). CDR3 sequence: CASSLVTSSDQETQYF. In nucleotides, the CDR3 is TGTGCCAGCAGCTTAGTAACCTCTAGCGACCAAGAGACCCAGTACTTC.

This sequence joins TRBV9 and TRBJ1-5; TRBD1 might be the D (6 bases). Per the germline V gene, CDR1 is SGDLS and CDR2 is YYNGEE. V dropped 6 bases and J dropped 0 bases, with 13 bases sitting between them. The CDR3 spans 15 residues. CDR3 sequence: CASIWRGNSNQPQHF. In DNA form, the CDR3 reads TGTGCCAGCATTTGGAGGGGGAATAGCAATCAGCCCCAGCATTTT. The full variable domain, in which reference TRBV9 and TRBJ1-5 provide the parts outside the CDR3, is DSGVTQTPKHLITATGQRVTLRCSPRSGDLSVYWYQQSLDQGLQFLIQYYNGEERAKGNILERFSAQQFPDLHSELNLSSLELGDSALYFCASIWRGNSNQPQHFGDGTRLSIL.

CDR3 in DNA: TGTGCCAGCAGCTTTAGGAGAACAGATACGCAGTATTTT. Encoded protein: CASSFRRTDTQYF. The chain has TRBV5-6 and TRBJ2-3; D is uncertain. V was cut by 2 bases and J by 3 bases, with 7 bases left in between. The CDR3 contains 13 residues. CDR1 SGHDT and CDR2 YYEEEE come from the germline V gene.

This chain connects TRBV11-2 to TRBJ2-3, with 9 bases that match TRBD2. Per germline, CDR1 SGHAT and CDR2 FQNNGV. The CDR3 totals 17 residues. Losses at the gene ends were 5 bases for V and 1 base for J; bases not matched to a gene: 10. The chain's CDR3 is CASSPSSGSWGTDTQYF. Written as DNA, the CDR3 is TGTGCCAGCAGCCCAAGTAGCGGGAGTTGGGGCACAGATACGCAGTATTTT.

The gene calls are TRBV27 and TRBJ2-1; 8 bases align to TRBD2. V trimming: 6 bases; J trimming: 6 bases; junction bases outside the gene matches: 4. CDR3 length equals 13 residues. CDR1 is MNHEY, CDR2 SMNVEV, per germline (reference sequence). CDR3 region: CASRPSGGNEQFF. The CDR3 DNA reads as TGTGCCAGCAGGCCCAGCGGGGGCAATGAGCAGTTCTTC.

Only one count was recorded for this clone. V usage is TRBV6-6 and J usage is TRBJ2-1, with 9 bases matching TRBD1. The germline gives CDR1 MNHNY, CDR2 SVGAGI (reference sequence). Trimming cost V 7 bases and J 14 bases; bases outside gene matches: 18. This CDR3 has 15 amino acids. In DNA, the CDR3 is TGTGCCAGCACCAGGGACAGGGCGGGGTTCGAGCGGGAGTTCTTC. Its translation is CASTRDRAGFEREFF.

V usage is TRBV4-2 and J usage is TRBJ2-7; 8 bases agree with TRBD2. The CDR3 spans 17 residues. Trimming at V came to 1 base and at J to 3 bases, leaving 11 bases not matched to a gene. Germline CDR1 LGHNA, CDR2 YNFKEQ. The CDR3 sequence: CASSQGTGTRTLYEQYF. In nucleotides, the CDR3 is TGTGCCAGCAGCCAAGGGACCGGGACTAGGACCCTCTACGAGCAGTACTTC.